The present entry profiles one T cell receptor (beta chain) with its context. There is no known antigen for this receptor. No base quality information exists; no much larger clone differs at one position. The entry originates in a study of shared clonotypes between healthy human individuals (dated by TCRdb to about 2020). About the full investigation: Three men and two women, aged 18 to 49 years, made up the cohort. For each donor, CD4 naive and CD4 memory were each given three plates, CD8 naive was given two plates, and CD8 memory was given one plate. Blood TCR repertoires of about five healthy adults were deeply sequenced to estimate repertoire size and the extent of clonotype sharing between individuals. Different laboratories and diverse techniques were used to prepare libraries and sequence TCR repertoires, to increase sequencing depth and limit assay-specific biases. Per donor, leukapheresis produced somewhere between about 0.8 and 9 billion PBMCs. Paper-wide results and their limitations: Sampling was limited to blood, and TCR repertoires in tissue likely differ from TCR repertoires in blood. Rarefaction of sorted-subset datasets indicated incomplete sequencing despite the large sequencing depth. Larger estimated clonotype richness was generally found for naive subsets than for memory subsets. When a few donors were compared, the shared fraction of clonotypes was approximately 5% for naive CD4, roughly 3.3% for naive CD8, 2.3% for memory CD4, and less than 0.5% for memory CD8. Clonotypes shared by all four sorted-subset donors showed higher generation probabilities than non-shared clonotypes. Based on pairwise subsampling, the degree of clonotype sharing among donors was expected to be affected by sequencing depth. Because the study included a small number of donors, the genetic and exposure-history diversity represented was limited.

Using the deep immunoSEQ assay, multiplex PCR amplified TCR CDR3 regions from genomic DNA. Genomic DNA extracted from each cell subset was distributed evenly over all wells of several immunoSEQ 96-well plates, and each plate served as one replicate. For sorted subsets, 200 to 250 ng of genomic DNA, equivalent to tens of thousands of T cell genomes, went into each replicate PCR. Purified libraries were quantified with a Qubit 3.0 fluorometer, sized on a Bioanalyzer 2100, and re-quantified with the KAPA Library Quantification kit. A separate single-read 150-cycle Illumina NextSeq 550 flow cell was used to sequence each immunoSEQ 96-well plate. In the authors' own workflow: Because only junctional sequences without quality scores were contained in the immunoSEQ output, filtering matching that applied to full-length reads could not be performed. Sequences were annotated with PyIR, a Python wrapper for IgBLAST v1.9, and V/J genes and CDR3 were assigned using IMGT germline references. Reads were filtered out if the reads had weak V/J assignments (E-value above 1e-6), no CDR3, stop codons, out-of-frame junctions, or ambiguous translated residues. V3J clonotypes were defined as sequences sharing an identical inferred V gene, J gene, and CDR3 amino acid sequence. Percentage overlap between repertoires was computed as shared unique clonotypes divided by the size of the smaller repertoire. Richness of each repertoire was evaluated using RTK rarefaction, the Chao1 estimator, and Recon v2.1 estimates of unobserved clonotypes. Generation probabilities for all TCRbeta clonotypes obtained by the gDNA method from a handful of donors were computed using OLGA. Held by TCRdb, this immuneACCESS table contains in-frame sequences only and omits some clones. Under half of the omission traces to an unresolved V gene where checked; the cause of the rest is unknown. That table furnishes V, J and clone size, whereas the DNA furnished D and trimming. The sample contains more than 1 million clones, approximately 80% of them found a single time. Together, the top ten hold 0.5% to 0.6% of the sample.

Ends trimmed: V by 4 bases, J by 6 bases; bases unmatched to a gene: 11. Based on the germline V gene (reference sequence), the CDR1 and CDR2 sequences are SGHKS and YYEKEE. Spanning cysteine to phenylalanine, the CDR3 consists of 16 amino acids. Just CDR3 DNA is preserved here, 48 bases in frame from base 1. Donors were healthy HIV-negative adults with no recently reported acute infections or vaccinations. Every donor was a Caucasian adult living in Nashville, Tennessee, USA. CD4+ T cells were enriched by magnetic negative selection; naive cells were then positively selected on CD45RA, and the negative fraction formed the memory subset. Blood was obtained by leukapheresis, after which PBMCs were separated by Ficoll-Histopaque density gradient centrifugation and cryopreserved in liquid nitrogen vapor phase. Analytical flow cytometry was used to check the purity and quantity of every magnetically sorted T cell population. From each sorted fraction, genomic DNA was isolated and quantified by UV absorbance on a Nanodrop 2000c.

Sequences were obtained from memory CD4+ T cells from PBMCs. The sample's cell subset or site label, decoded: CD45RA-negative fraction. The rearranged chain carries TRBV5-5 and TRBJ2-2, with 8 junctional bases fitting TRBD1. The receptor comes from a man younger than 35 in good health. Some clones in this sample may be carry-over from other donors' samples. The CDR3 sequence is CASSIRTGSRAGELFF. In nucleotides, the sequence is TGTGCCAGCAGCATAAGGACAGGGTCTCGAGCCGGGGAGCTGTTTTTT.